This T cell receptor beta chain was captured by sequencing in a study of blood T cells in healthy people across ages. General study findings and limits: Among long-lived donors, naive CD4+ cells were more numerous and diversity higher than in aged donors.

Primed by a sample-barcoded 5' primer and a J-beta primer mix, a second PCR proceeded for 7 to 11 cycles. MiXCR, applied by TCRdb to the 5' RACE reads, yields one record per CDR3 protein. Here the sample spans 600,000 to 1,000,000 distinct CDR3 sequences, approximately 25% being singletons. This CDR3 has 15 residues. Germline assignment: CDR1 KGHDR and CDR2 SFDVKD. The V and J ends lost 3 bases and 2 bases respectively, with 11 bases between them. As concerns this clonotype: The antigen remains undetermined.

This sample was shared with a second study, whose subject was T cells of mothers and their children. That report notes: The entire RNA extract went into cDNA synthesis at roughly 1.5 ug per 15 ul.

This TCR came from a boy under 18 in good health. The material sequenced was blood. V usage is TRBV24-1 and J usage is TRBJ2-3; D may be TRBD2 (6 bases). DNA of the CDR3: TGTGCCACCAGTGATGCGGGGCAGCCCACAGATACGCAGTATTTT. This sequence encodes CATSDAGQPTDTQYF.